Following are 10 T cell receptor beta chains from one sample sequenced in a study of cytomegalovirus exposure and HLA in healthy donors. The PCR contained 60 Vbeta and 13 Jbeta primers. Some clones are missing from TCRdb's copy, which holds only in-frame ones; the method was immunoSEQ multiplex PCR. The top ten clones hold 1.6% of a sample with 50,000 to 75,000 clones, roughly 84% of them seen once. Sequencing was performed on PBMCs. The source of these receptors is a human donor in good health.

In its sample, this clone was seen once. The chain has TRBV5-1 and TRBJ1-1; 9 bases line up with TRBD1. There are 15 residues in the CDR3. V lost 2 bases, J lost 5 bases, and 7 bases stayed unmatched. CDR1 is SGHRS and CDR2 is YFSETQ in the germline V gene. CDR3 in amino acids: CASSLADRGHTEAFF. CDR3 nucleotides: TGCGCCAGCAGCTTAGCGGACAGGGGACATACTGAAGCTTTCTTT.

The CDR3 loop reads CASSILWGLGETQYF. CDR3 bases: TGTGCCAGTAGTATCCTCTGGGGGCTCGGGGAGACCCAGTACTTC. The V and J genes are TRBV19 and TRBJ2-5; possibly TRBD1 for D (6 bases). Germline CDR1 and CDR2: LNHDA and SQIVND (reference sequence). This CDR3 is built from 15 residues. V lost 3 bases, J lost 5 bases, and 16 bases lay in between.

CDR3 region: CASSQSGNQPQHF. DNA for the CDR3: TGCGCCAGCAGCCAGTCCGGGAATCAGCCCCAGCATTTT. This chain uses TRBV4-3 with TRBJ1-5; D not resolved. The CDR3 contains 13 residues. Germline V lookup: CDR1 LGHNA, CDR2 YSLEER. The germline V and J ends were trimmed by 3 bases and 4 bases, with 7 bases remaining between them.

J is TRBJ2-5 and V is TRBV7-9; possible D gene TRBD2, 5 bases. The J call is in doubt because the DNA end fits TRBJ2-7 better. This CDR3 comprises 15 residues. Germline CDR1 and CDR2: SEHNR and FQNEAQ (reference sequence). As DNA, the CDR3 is TGTGCCAGCAGCTTAGCTCAGAGAGGGTCCTACGAGCAGTACTTC. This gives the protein CASSLAQRGSYEQYF.

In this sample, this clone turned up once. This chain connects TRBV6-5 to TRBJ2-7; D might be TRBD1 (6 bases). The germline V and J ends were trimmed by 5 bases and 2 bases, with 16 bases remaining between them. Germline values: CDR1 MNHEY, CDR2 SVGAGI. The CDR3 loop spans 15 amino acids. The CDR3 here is CASSHRTVNAYEQYF. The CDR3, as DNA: TGTGCCAGCAGTCACAGGACAGTCAATGCCTACGAGCAGTACTTC.

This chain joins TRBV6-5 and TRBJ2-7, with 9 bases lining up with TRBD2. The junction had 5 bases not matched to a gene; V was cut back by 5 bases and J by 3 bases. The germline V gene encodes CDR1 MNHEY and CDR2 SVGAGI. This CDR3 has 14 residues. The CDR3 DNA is TGTGCCAGCAGTGAGCGGGAGGAAGGCTACGAGCAGTACTTC. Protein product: CASSEREEGYEQYF.

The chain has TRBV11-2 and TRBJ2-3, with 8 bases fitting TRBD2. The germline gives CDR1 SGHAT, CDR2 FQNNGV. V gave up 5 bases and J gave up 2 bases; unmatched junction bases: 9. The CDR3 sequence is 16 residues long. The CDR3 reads CASSEIPGLVTDTQYF. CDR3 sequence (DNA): TGTGCCAGCAGCGAGATCCCGGGACTAGTCACAGATACGCAGTATTTT.

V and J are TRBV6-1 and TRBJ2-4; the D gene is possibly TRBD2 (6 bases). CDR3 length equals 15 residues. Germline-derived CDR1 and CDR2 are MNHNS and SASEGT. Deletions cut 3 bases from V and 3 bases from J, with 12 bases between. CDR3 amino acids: CASSEGRWGKNIQYF. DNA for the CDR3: TGTGCCAGCAGTGAGGGGAGGTGGGGCAAAAACATTCAGTACTTC.

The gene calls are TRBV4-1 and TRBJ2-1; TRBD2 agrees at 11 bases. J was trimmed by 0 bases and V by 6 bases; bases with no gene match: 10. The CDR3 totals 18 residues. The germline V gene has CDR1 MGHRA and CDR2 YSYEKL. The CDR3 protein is CASRRGTSGTSSYNEQFF. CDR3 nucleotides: TGCGCCAGCAGAAGAGGGACTAGCGGAACTAGCTCCTACAATGAGCAGTTCTTC.

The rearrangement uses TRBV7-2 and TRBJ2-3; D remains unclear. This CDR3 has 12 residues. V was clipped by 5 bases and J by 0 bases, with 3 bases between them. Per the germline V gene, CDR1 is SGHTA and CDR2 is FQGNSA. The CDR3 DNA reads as TGTGCCAGCAGCCAAAGCACAGATACGCAGTATTTT. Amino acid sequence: CASSQSTDTQYF.